Following are 12 T cell receptor beta chains from one sample sequenced in a study of monozygotic twins with inflammatory bowel disease. TCRdb re-called the 5' RACE reads, yielding one record per CDR3 amino acid sequence without DNA. Its listing shows some 440,000 distinct CDR3 sequences. Sequenced: blood. These receptors all come from a human donor with ulcerative colitis or Crohn's disease, or a healthy co-twin of an affected twin (not recorded which).

CDR3 residues: CASSLLAGGNTGELFF. The chain employs TRBV5-1 and TRBJ2-2; absent DNA, TCRdb's TRBD2 call cannot be checked. The germline CDR1 and CDR2 sequences are SGHRS and YFSETQ. The CDR3 loop spans 16 amino acids.

The chain is built from TRBV7-9 and TRBJ1-6. CDR1 and CDR2 (germline): SEHNR, FQNEAQ (reference sequence). The CDR3 contains 16 residues. CDR3 sequence reads: CASSSSLAGNNSPLHF.

The chain has TRBV3-1 and TRBJ2-5. This CDR3 spans 13 amino acids. The germline V gene encodes CDR1 LGHDT and CDR2 YNNKEL (reference sequence). CDR3 sequence reads: CASSHRYQETQYF.

The chain uses TRBV25-1 and TRBJ1-2; as DNA is missing, the TRBD1 call by TCRdb cannot be tested. Looked up from germline, CDR1 is MGHDK and CDR2 is SYGVNS. This CDR3 has 15 amino acids. The CDR3 region is CASSAHRGPREGYTF.

The chain has TRBV4-3 and TRBJ2-6; the D call from TCRdb, TRBD1, cannot be confirmed without DNA. CDR1 LGHNA and CDR2 YSLEER come from the germline V gene. The CDR3 covers 18 residues. This CDR3 reads CASSDKGQNSSGANVLTF.

The rearrangement joins TRBV12-3 or TRBV12-4 to TRBJ1-2; TCRdb's D call of TRBD1 is untestable without DNA. CDR3 size: 12 residues. The CDR3 spells CASVLTGGGYTF.

The rearrangement uses TRBV20-1 and TRBJ2-1; without DNA, the TCRdb call of TRBD2 cannot be checked. CDR3 length: 15 residues. Germline-derived CDR1 and CDR2 are DFQATT and SNEGSKA (reference sequence). The CDR3 protein is CSANGISGVYNEQFF.

The rearrangement uses TRBV7-9 and TRBJ1-2. This CDR3 region has 14 residues. Looked up from germline, CDR1 is SEHNR and CDR2 is FQNEAQ (reference sequence). CDR3 sequence: CASSLAEGGYGYTF.

The chain carries TRBV5-1 and TRBJ2-1; as DNA is missing, the TRBD2 call by TCRdb cannot be tested. CDR1 is SGHRS and CDR2 is YFSETQ in the germline V gene. The CDR3 has 15 amino acids. This CDR3 is CASSFELAGHNEQFF.

V gene TRBV3-1 combines with J gene TRBJ1-2; TCRdb returns TRBD1, unconfirmable since there is no DNA. Germline CDR1 is LGHDT and CDR2 is YNNKEL (reference sequence). This CDR3 region has 17 residues. The CDR3 loop reads CASSQRTPGRGIYGYTF.

V is TRBV6-5 and J is TRBJ1-2; TCRdb lists TRBD1, though no DNA is available to test this call. CDR1 and CDR2 from the germline V gene are MNHEY and SVGAGI. The CDR3 runs 16 residues. CDR3 sequence: CASSSRTGSGNYGYTF.

This chain uses TRBV7-9 with TRBJ2-7; absent DNA, TCRdb's TRBD1 call cannot be checked. The CDR3 extends over 14 amino acids. CDR1 and CDR2 from the germline V gene are SEHNR and FQNEAQ (reference sequence). The CDR3: CASSDRERIGEQYF.